Here is one TCR beta chain with its context. This specimen belongs to a study of blood T cell repertoires in COVID-19. Per the original data handling: Amplification of reference gene primers was used by the study to estimate nucleated cell counts. Produced via immunoSEQ multiplex PCR; TCRdb's table is partial and in-frame only. The D gene and trimming were derived from the DNA, and the V and J assignments and clone size from that table. The profile shows roughly 160,000 clones, around 86% of them singletons. The V end lost 5 bases, the J end lost 1 base, and 11 bases lay between the germline ends. This CDR3 has 14 residues. Germline V gives CDR1 SGDLS, CDR2 YYNGEE.

The rearrangement joins TRBV9 to TRBJ2-3, with a tentative D call TRBD2 (7 bases). Sequencing input: peripheral blood. The TCR originated in a man between 18 and 29 years old with acute or convalescent COVID-19. The CDR3 DNA reads TGTGCCAGCAGGGGGGGGCCCGGCACAGATACGCAGTATTTT. Translation: CASRGGPGTDTQYF.